The 30 T cell receptor beta chains listed next were all sequenced from one sample in a study of beta chain features in type 1 diabetes. Study conclusions and caveats: A moderate, significant TCRB CDR3 shortening appeared in type 1 diabetes across four CD4+ subsets.

Isolated RNA was reverse transcribed in full, so expressed TCRB transcripts were sequenced. Profiled with immunoSEQ multiplex PCR; TCRdb holds only in-frame clones, not every one. The sample lists 300,000 to 350,000 clones; roughly 12% were seen once. No cognate antigen is known for these TCRs. What was sequenced was naive CD4+ T cells from blood. These receptors were collected from a woman aged 18-29 years with type 1 diabetes.

The chain carries TRBV15 and TRBJ1-4, with D maybe TRBD1 (6 bases). Looked up from germline, CDR1 is LNHNV and CDR2 is YYDKDF (reference sequence). V lost 3 bases to trimming and J lost 7 bases, with 15 bases between them. This CDR3 spans 15 amino acids. The CDR3 DNA follows: TGTGCCACCAGCAGGGTACAGGGAGCAAGTGAAAAACTGTTTTTT. Protein: CATSRVQGASEKLFF.

The rearrangement uses TRBV11-2 and TRBJ1-2; 8 nucleotides align to TRBD1. Germline CDR1 SGHAT, CDR2 FQNNGV. V lost 5 bases and J lost 6; bases outside the gene matches: 8. CDR3 length: 14 residues. CDR3 region: CASSLGTGLDGYTF. In DNA form, the CDR3 reads TGTGCCAGCAGCCTCGGGACAGGACTAGATGGCTACACCTTC.

The sample holds a few counts of this clone. This rearrangement joins TRBV12-5 to TRBJ2-1; 7 nucleotides line up with TRBD1. The germline V gene encodes CDR1 LGHNT and CDR2 FRNRAP. With V trimmed by 5 bases and J by 5 bases, 6 bases remained unmatched. CDR3 length: 14 amino acids. This chain's CDR3 is CASGPDRVDNEQFF. The CDR3 coding sequence is TGTGCTAGTGGTCCTGACAGGGTTGACAATGAGCAGTTCTTC. The variable domain in full, with the rest retrieved from reference TRBV12-5 and TRBJ2-1, is DARVTQTPRHKVTEMGQEVTMRCQPILGHNTVFWYRQTMMQGLELLAYFRNRAPLDDSGMPKDRFSAEMPDATLATLKIQPSEPRDSAVYFCASGPDRVDNEQFFGPGTRLTVL.

This clone has more than one count but fewer than ten. The chain joins TRBV29-1 to TRBJ1-1, with TRBD1 identical over 7 bases. The CDR3 sequence is 13 residues long. The J segment lost 3 bases and the V segment lost 8 bases, leaving 9 bases of the junction unmatched. Germline V CDR1 and CDR2: SQVTM, ANQGSEA. CDR3 in amino acids: CSTRQGLHTEAFF. The CDR3 coding sequence is TGCAGCACAAGACAGGGTTTGCACACTGAAGCTTTCTTT.

The chain employs TRBV7-9 and TRBJ2-5, with 7 nucleotides matching TRBD1. With V trimmed by 3 bases and J by 4 bases, 2 bases remained unmatched. Germline CDR1 and CDR2: SEHNR and FQNEAQ (reference sequence). The CDR3 is made up of 13 amino acids. In nucleotides, the CDR3 is TGTGCCAGCAGCTTGACAGGGCCAGAGACCCAGTACTTC. It encodes CASSLTGPETQYF.

This clone was observed a handful of times. The sample carries other DNA sequences with the same CDR3. The chain uses TRBV5-1 and TRBJ1-1, with D unclear. V lost 0 bases, J lost 2 bases, and 5 bases lay in between. Germline values: CDR1 SGHRS, CDR2 YFSETQ. The CDR3 spans 13 residues. CDR3: CASSLAGNTEAFF. CDR3 nucleotide sequence: TGCGCCAGCAGCTTGGCAGGAAACACTGAAGCTTTCTTT.

The chain links TRBV29-1 to TRBJ2-5; 11 nucleotides match TRBD2. Germline values: CDR1 SQVTM, CDR2 ANQGSEA. The CDR3 sequence is 16 residues long. V was clipped by 7 bases and J by 2 bases; unmatched bases: 12. The CDR3: CSGRVFIAGGQETQYF. The DNA of the CDR3 is TGCAGCGGACGCGTATTCATAGCGGGAGGGCAAGAGACCCAGTACTTC. Drawing the rest from reference TRBV29-1 and TRBJ2-5, the complete variable domain is SAVISQKPSRDICQRGTSLTIQCQVDSQVTMMFWYRQQPGQSLTLIATANQGSEATYESGFVIDKFPISRPNLTFSTLTVSNMSPEDSSIYLCSGRVFIAGGQETQYFGPGTRLLVL.

This clone showed up just a few times. The genes are TRBV28 and TRBJ1-5; D gene ambiguous. This CDR3 is built from 15 residues. Germline V CDR1 and CDR2: MDHEN, SYDVKM. The ends were cut back, 3 bases at V and 5 bases at J, with 14 bases in the middle. CDR3 in DNA: TGTGCCAGCAGTTTTATCTCGGGTTTTCATCAGCCCCAGCATTTT. Encoded protein: CASSFISGFHQPQHF. The variable domain in full, with the rest retrieved from reference TRBV28 and TRBJ1-5, is DVKVTQSSRYLVKRTGEKVFLECVQDMDHENMFWYRQDPGLGLRLIYFSYDVKMKEKGDIPEGYSVSREKKERFSLILESASTNQTSMYLCASSFISGFHQPQHFGDGTRLSIL.

This clone occurred a few times. This sequence joins TRBV27 and TRBJ2-3, with D maybe TRBD2 (5 bases). The CDR3 sequence is 15 residues long. V was pared by 6 bases and J by 0 bases, with 13 bases between. Germline V gives CDR1 MNHEY, CDR2 SMNVEV (reference sequence). Written as DNA, the CDR3 is TGTGCCAGCAGGCCGGGGAGAACTAGCACAGATACGCAGTATTTT. Amino acids: CASRPGRTSTDTQYF.

This chain connects TRBV7-2 to TRBJ2-1; 7 nucleotides line up with TRBD1. J was trimmed by 2 bases and V by 3 bases; bases with no gene match: 13. The CDR3 loop spans 18 amino acids. Germline V CDR1 and CDR2: SGHTA, FQGNSA. CDR3 sequence (DNA): TGTGCCAGCAGCTTCCCCACACGACAGGGTTCACCCTACAATGAGCAGTTCTTC. This codes for CASSFPTRQGSPYNEQFF.

The gene calls are TRBV7-2 and TRBJ2-5; TRBD2 agrees at 7 bases. The germline CDR1 and CDR2 sequences are SGHTA and FQGNSA. This CDR3 comprises 15 residues. The V and J ends lost 5 bases and 2 bases, in that order; junction bases with no gene match: 8. The CDR3 loop reads CASSTNSGAQETQYF. CDR3 bases: TGTGCCAGCAGCACGAACAGCGGGGCACAAGAGACCCAGTACTTC.

The CDR3, as DNA: TGTGCCAGCAGCTTACAGGGTAGAAGCACAGATACGCAGTATTTT. Amino acid sequence: CASSLQGRSTDTQYF. The rearrangement uses TRBV11-3 and TRBJ2-3; perhaps TRBD1 as D (5 bases). V was trimmed by 2 bases and J by 0 bases, leaving 9 bases between them. There are 15 residues in the CDR3. From germline, CDR1 is SGHNT and CDR2 YENEEA.

Only a few counts were recorded for this clone. This rearrangement joins TRBV5-4 to TRBJ1-1; 7 nucleotides line up with TRBD1. After removal of 3 bases from V and 9 bases from J, the junction contained 11 bases not matched to a gene. The CDR3 covers 14 residues. Germline values: CDR1 SGHNT, CDR2 YYREEE (reference sequence). Here the CDR3 DNA reads TGTGCCAGCAGCTCCCCCGGGACAGCCTCAAAAGCTTTCTTT. It yields the protein CASSSPGTASKAFF.

The chain joins TRBV14 to TRBJ2-5; unclear D gene. The germline V and J ends were trimmed by 1 base and 7 bases, with 16 bases remaining between them. This CDR3 is built from 15 residues. From germline, CDR1 is SGHDN and CDR2 FVKESK. The CDR3 DNA sequence: TGTGCCAGCAGCCAAGGTCTTACGGGTTCGGGGACCCAGTACTTC. Translating it yields CASSQGLTGSGTQYF.

The chain employs TRBV5-1 and TRBJ2-7; 8 bases align to TRBD2. Germline V gene data show CDR1 as SGHRS and CDR2 as YFSETQ. Trimming cost V 4 bases and J 2 bases; bases outside gene matches: 8. The length of the CDR3 is 15 residues. DNA of the CDR3: TGCGCCAGCAGCATCACCGGGACTAGACCCTACGAGCAGTACTTC. It encodes CASSITGTRPYEQYF. Using reference TRBV5-1 and TRBJ2-7 for the parts outside the CDR3, the full variable domain is KAGVTQTPRYLIKTRGQQVTLSCSPISGHRSVSWYQQTPGQGLQFLFEYFSETQRNKGNFPGRFSGRQFSNSRSEMNVSTLELGDSALYLCASSITGTRPYEQYFGPGTRLTVT.

This clone was detected only a few times. This CDR3 reads CASSTQESYGYTF. The CDR3 DNA reads TGTGCCAGCAGCACTCAAGAAAGCTATGGCTACACCTTC. The genes are TRBV7-9 and TRBJ1-2; D gene uncertain. Germline lookup yields CDR1 SEHNR and CDR2 FQNEAQ (reference sequence). The CDR3 is 13 residues long. V was pared by 5 bases and J by 4 bases, with 11 bases between.

V is TRBV11-2 and J is TRBJ2-7, with D perhaps TRBD2 (6 bases). Germline V gene data show CDR1 as SGHAT and CDR2 as FQNNGV. The germline V and J ends were trimmed by 4 bases and 5 bases, with 12 bases remaining between them. There are 13 residues in the CDR3. DNA of the CDR3: TGTGCCAGCAGCTGGGGACCGGGGGACGAGCAGTACGTC. Its translation is CASSWGPGDEQYV.

This clone was recorded a few times. The J gene is TRBJ2-7, the V gene TRBV30, with D perhaps matching TRBD1 (5 bases). Germline V gene lookup returns CDR1 GTSNPN and CDR2 SVGIG (reference sequence). The CDR3 is made up of 12 amino acids. The V end was cut by 2 bases, the J end by 2 bases, with 7 bases between. Here the CDR3 DNA reads TGTGCCTGGAGTAGACAGACCTACGAGCAGTACTTC. This encodes CAWSRQTYEQYF.

This clone was observed a handful of times. CDR3 amino acids: CASSLESGRAIEQYF. The CDR3 coding sequence is TGTGCCAGCAGCTTAGAATCGGGGAGGGCGATCGAGCAGTACTTC. J is TRBJ2-7 and V is TRBV7-2; 7 positions agree with TRBD2. V dropped 1 base and J dropped 6; count of bases not matched to a gene: 9. The CDR3 totals 15 residues. CDR1 SGHTA and CDR2 FQGNSA come from the germline V gene. Looking up the rest from reference TRBV7-2 and TRBJ2-7 gives the full variable domain: GAGVSQSPSNKVTEKGKDVELRCDPISGHTALYWYRQSLGQGLEFLIYFQGNSAPDKSGLPSDRFSAERTGGSVSTLTIQRTQQEDSAVYLCASSLESGRAIEQYFGPGTRLTVT.

V gene TRBV4-1 combines with J gene TRBJ1-5; D is unclear. This CDR3 spans 14 amino acids. Germline CDR1 MGHRA, CDR2 YSYEKL. The V end was cut by 0 bases, the J end by 11 bases, with 14 bases between. The CDR3 is CASSQELRSRAQHF. The CDR3 DNA sequence: TGCGCCAGCAGCCAAGAGTTGAGGAGTCGGGCCCAGCATTTT.

This clone was observed a handful of times. V and J are TRBV10-3 and TRBJ2-2; the match to TRBD1 covers 8 bases. Losses at the gene ends were 7 bases for V and 7 bases for J; bases not matched to a gene: 11. The CDR3 covers 15 residues. Germline V gives CDR1 ENHRY, CDR2 SYGVKD. The CDR3 nucleotides are TGTGCCATCACCGGGACAGGAGAAATCGGCGGGGAGCTGTTTTTT. Translation: CAITGTGEIGGELFF.

CDR3 loop: CASRIAGVQTYEQYF. The CDR3, as DNA: TGTGCCAGCAGGATAGCGGGAGTGCAGACCTACGAGCAGTACTTC. This chain connects TRBV28 to TRBJ2-7; 9 bases are a match to TRBD2. With 6 bases clipped from V and 2 bases from J, the junction kept 8 bases outside the gene matches. This CDR3 region has 15 residues. Germline CDR1 and CDR2: MDHEN and SYDVKM. The whole variable domain, remainder taken from reference TRBV28 and TRBJ2-7, is DVKVTQSSRYLVKRTGEKVFLECVQDMDHENMFWYRQDPGLGLRLIYFSYDVKMKEKGDIPEGYSVSREKKERFSLILESASTNQTSMYLCASRIAGVQTYEQYFGPGTRLTVT.

The chain links TRBV7-2 to TRBJ2-7, with TRBD1 matching 7 bases. In germline, CDR1 is SGHTA, CDR2 FQGNSA. CDR3 length equals 12 residues. Trimming at V came to 3 bases and at J to 7 bases, leaving 3 bases not matched to a gene. The CDR3 protein is CASSFAGGEQYV. The CDR3, as DNA: TGTGCCAGCAGCTTTGCAGGGGGAGAGCAGTACGTC.

This clone turned up a few times. The chain couples TRBV27 to TRBJ1-5, with 9 bases that match TRBD1. The ends lost 2 bases at V and 7 bases at J; junction bases unmatched: 9. Germline-derived CDR1 and CDR2 are MNHEY and SMNVEV (reference sequence). The CDR3 extends over 16 amino acids. Here the CDR3 reads CASSLVGQGMLQPQHF. CDR3 nucleotide sequence: TGTGCCAGCAGTTTAGTTGGACAGGGGATGTTACAGCCCCAGCATTTT.

This clone was counted only a few times. The chain couples TRBV20-1 to TRBJ2-1; no clear D. The CDR3 is 11 residues long. The germline V and J ends were trimmed by 6 bases and 7 bases, with 10 bases remaining between them. CDR1 and CDR2 (germline): DFQATT, SNEGSKA (reference sequence). The CDR3 nucleotides are TGCAGTGCCTCAGAGAGGAATGAGCAGTTCTTC. It codes for CSASERNEQFF.

This clone was found a few times. V usage is TRBV2 and J usage is TRBJ2-2; 10 positions agree with TRBD2. Trimming removed 7 bases from V and 3 bases from J; junction bases left unmatched: 2. Germline CDR1 SNHLY, CDR2 FYNNEI. CDR3 length: 14 amino acids. The CDR3 DNA is TGTGCCAGCACTGGACTAGCGGACACCGGGGAGCTGTTTTTT. Encoded protein: CASTGLADTGELFF.

The rearrangement links TRBV7-2 to TRBJ1-1, with D possibly matching TRBD1 (5 bases). The CDR3 is 12 residues long. V lost 3 bases and J lost 11, with 13 bases in between. CDR1 and CDR2 (germline): SGHTA, FQGNSA. In DNA, the CDR3 is TGTGCCAGCAGCTTTTATGCCAGGGTGGCTTTCTTT. Its protein is CASSFYARVAFF.

The V and J genes are TRBV30 and TRBJ2-3, with D possibly matching TRBD2 (5 bases). The CDR3 consists of 12 residues. Per germline, CDR1 GTSNPN and CDR2 SVGIG (reference sequence). V was trimmed by 2 bases and J by 4 bases, leaving 7 bases between them. This chain's CDR3 is CAWSIGADTQYF. CDR3 in DNA: TGTGCCTGGAGTATCGGGGCAGATACGCAGTATTTT.

A remark on this clone: Other DNA sequences in the same sample also yield this CDR3. This rearrangement joins TRBV30 to TRBJ1-5; D not certain. Trimming took off 3 bases at V and 2 bases at J, with 11 bases between the two ends. Germline V gene sequence: CDR1 GTSNPN, CDR2 SVGIG (reference sequence). The CDR3 totals 14 residues. CDR3 amino acids: CAWSRTGGNQPQHF. The CDR3 DNA is TGTGCCTGGAGCAGGACTGGAGGCAATCAGCCCCAGCATTTT.

The V and J genes are TRBV7-9 and TRBJ2-7; D not resolved. This CDR3 is 14 amino acids long. The germline V and J ends were trimmed by 2 bases and 2 bases, with 10 bases remaining between them. The germline CDR1 and CDR2 sequences are SEHNR and FQNEAQ (reference sequence). CDR3 residues: CASSLSLGPYEQYV. DNA for the CDR3: TGTGCCAGCAGCTTATCGCTTGGGCCCTACGAGCAGTACGTC.